This T cell receptor (beta chain) was sequenced for a study of Ad26.COV2.S vaccination and SARS-CoV-2 variants (dated by TCRdb to the early 2020s). For the study in its entirety: Donors in the vaccine arm were drawn from COV1001, a multicentre, randomized, double-blind, placebo-controlled phase I-IIa trial testing Ad26.COV2.S in healthy adults. Ad26.COV2.S was administered intramuscularly at a dose of 5x10^10 or 1x10^11 viral particles, either as one shot or as two shots given 56 days apart. TCRbeta repertoire sequencing was used to assess the specificity and breadth of SARS-CoV-2-reactive T cell receptors after Ad26.COV2.S vaccination. A total of 32 samples were included in the TCR-sequenced set, comprising roughly 20 Ad26.COV2.S vaccine recipients, 5 placebo recipients and 8 SARS-CoV-2 convalescent individuals. Participants in the trial were split at random into five groups of five each, receiving low-dose or high-dose Ad26.COV2.S once or twice, or else placebo on both occasions. Investigators did not know the trial group allocation while performing experiments and assessing outcomes.

What the authors observed across the whole study: Comparing responses between vaccine doses or regimens was not something the study was powered to do. The authors noted that the TCR breadth and depth analyses may have underestimated total T cell responses. After vaccination, substantial breadth of spike-specific CD8+ and CD4+ T cell responses was reported. Spike-specific TCR breadth was higher in Ad26.COV2.S recipients than in placebo recipients (P = 0.0014). Non-spike TCR breadth was comparable between vaccine and placebo recipients, consistent with the vaccine containing only spike.

The immunoSEQ Assay was the method used to sequence TCRbeta CDR3 regions. After extraction, genomic DNA underwent amplification by bias-controlled multiplex PCR, followed by high-throughput sequencing. In the original analysis: To quantify the absolute abundance of every unique TCRbeta CDR3 region, sequences were collapsed and filtered. T cell fraction was estimated by normalization of TCRbeta template counts to usable DNA, with usable DNA being measured through amplification of reference genes present in all nucleated cells. Repertoire TCRs were annotated as SARS-CoV-2-specific when V gene, CDR3 amino acid sequence and J gene were exactly matched to a known reactive TCR set. The reference SARS-CoV-2 TCR set came from MIRA and was filtered for enrichment in COVID-19-positive ImmuneCODE repertoires, removing public or cross-reactive TCRs. Using the MIRA antigens, annotated TCRs were further analysed by specific ORF or by position within an ORF. Depth was the summed frequency of annotated unique rearrangements, while breadth was defined as annotated unique rearrangements over total unique productive rearrangements. Group comparisons of TCR breadth used two-sided Wilcoxon rank-sum tests. This is the immuneACCESS table as TCRdb keeps it, with only in-frame sequences that have V and J called. A part of the clones is gone; compared with another copy, unresolved V genes explain less than half, and the rest is unexplained. V, J and clone size are taken as reported in that table, and D and trimming were inferred from the DNA itself. This sample lists approximately 500,000 clones; approximately 90% were detected once. Together, the top ten hold roughly 13% of the sample.

Taken from the germline V gene, the CDR1 and CDR2 loops are MNHEY and SVGEGT. The CDR3 spans 15 residues, from the cysteine through the phenylalanine. The kept DNA is CDR3 alone, 45 bases in frame from the first base. V is clipped by 2 bases and J by 9 bases, and the sequence between their germline boundaries is 17 bases long. The meaning of the sample's treatment or condition label: around 19 received Ad26.COV2.S at low or high dose, single or two shots; several received placebo; per-sample allocation not given. Repertoires of vaccine and placebo recipients were sequenced from samples collected on day 63 after the first injection. In Cohort 1b, 25 or so adults aged 18-55 years were enrolled at a single site in Boston, USA, between 29 July and 7 August 2020. Ad26.COV2.S was a replication-incompetent adenovirus type 26 vector that expressed a prefusion-stabilized SARS-CoV-2 spike protein derived from the original Wuhan strain.

As for this clone: There is no known antigen for this receptor. Base quality data are lacking; no much larger clone is found one base away.

The chain was built from TRBV6-2 or TRBV6-3 and TRBJ1-5; the D gene remains uncertain. The source of this sequence is a person aged 18 to 65 who received the Ad26.COV2.S COVID-19 vaccine or a placebo. The source was peripheral blood, collected in a trial of Ad26.COV2.S vaccine versus placebo. The DNA sequence is TGTGCCAGCAGTTACCCCAAGGGCCTGGAGGGGCCCCAGCATTTT. It specifies CASSYPKGLEGPQHF.